Ten or more counts support the clone carrying this T cell receptor beta chain. The sample originates from a study of T cells after yellow fever vaccination. Study overall: Low-cell-number fractions underwent preparation using SMART-Seq v4 Ultra Low Input.

They built TCR cDNA with 5'RACE template switching, a step that put in a universal primer site and UMIs. MiXCR, run by TCRdb on the 5' RACE reads, gives a single entry per CDR3 protein. Among approximately 240,000 distinct CDR3 sequences listed, approximately 3.8% were seen once. Trimming left V 5 bases short and J 4 bases short, with 8 bases between. The CDR3 is 12 amino acids. The germline CDR1 and CDR2 sequences are SGDLS and YYNGEE. The chain recombines TRBV9 with TRBJ2-3, with D unresolved. Sequenced material: PBMCs, taken 15 days after the yellow fever booster vaccination. The receptor was isolated from a man younger than 30 who received the YFV17D yellow fever vaccine. The CDR3 DNA reads TGTGCCAGCAGTCCCGGTTCAGATACGCAGTATTTT. It translates to CASSPGSDTQYF.